These T cell receptor beta chains were read from a single sample in a study of regulatory T cells in long-lasting Graves disease. TCRdb processed the multiplex PCR reads anew with MiXCR; each CDR3 protein has one entry. The sample includes about 470,000 distinct CDR3 sequences, 15% of them seen just once. The same data also went into a second study, on T cells in Graves' hyperthyroidism and ophthalmopathy.

This specimen consisted of peripheral blood mononuclear cells (PBMCs), obtained at new diagnosis, from a patient treated with antithyroid drugs. Receptors were obtained from a young woman with Graves disease. Both conserved end residues are part of each CDR3. The D gene is left open where the match is weak. Clone size is given for some rows only: seen once, a few or many times, or a class if the clone is expanded.

j_call: TRBJ2-7
v_call: TRBV7-2
clone_size: .
d_call: .
cdr3_aa: CASSLVVLHSGEQYF
cdr3_nt: TGTGCCAGCAGCTTAGTAGTCCTCCATTCGGGCGAGCAGTACTTC

j_call: TRBJ2-3
v_call: TRBV11-2
clone_size: many
d_call: .
cdr3_aa: CASSPSMGSVDTQYF
cdr3_nt: TGTGCCAGCAGCCCCTCCATGGGGTCTGTAGATACGCAGTATTTT

j_call: TRBJ1-1
v_call: TRBV6-1
clone_size: few
d_call: .
cdr3_aa: CASISGSGEAFF
cdr3_nt: TGTGCCAGCATATCGGGGTCTGGCGAAGCTTTCTTT

j_call: TRBJ2-2
v_call: TRBV2
clone_size: many
d_call: TRBD1
cdr3_aa: CAWLGQAQNTGELFF
cdr3_nt: TGTGCCTGGTTGGGACAGGCCCAGAACACCGGGGAGCTGTTTTTT

j_call: TRBJ2-3
v_call: TRBV7-3
clone_size: many
d_call: .
cdr3_aa: CASSPLAVIADTQYF
cdr3_nt: TGTGCCAGCAGCCCCCTAGCAGTTATCGCAGATACGCAGTATTTT

j_call: TRBJ2-7
v_call: TRBV13
clone_size: .
d_call: .
cdr3_aa: CASRGPSYEQYF
cdr3_nt: TGTGCCAGCCGGGGACCGAGCTACGAGCAGTACTTC

j_call: TRBJ2-3
v_call: TRBV7-9
clone_size: few
d_call: .
cdr3_aa: CASSLEGVEDTQYF
cdr3_nt: TGTGCCAGCAGCTTAGAGGGGGTGGAGGATACGCAGTATTTT

j_call: TRBJ2-1
v_call: TRBV24-1
clone_size: few
d_call: TRBD1
cdr3_aa: CATSDRRRQGTYNEQFF
cdr3_nt: TGTGCCACCAGTGACCGAAGACGACAGGGAACCTACAATGAGCAGTTCTTC

j_call: TRBJ2-2
v_call: TRBV2
clone_size: many
d_call: TRBD2
cdr3_aa: CASLGGGPGTGELFF
cdr3_nt: TGTGCCAGCCTCGGCGGGGGGCCCGGCACCGGGGAGCTGTTTTTT

j_call: TRBJ2-1
v_call: TRBV3-1
clone_size: many
d_call: TRBD2
cdr3_aa: CASSQGVAGVTWQFF
cdr3_nt: TGTGCCAGCAGCCAAGGAGTAGCGGGAGTGACGTGGCAGTTCTTC

j_call: TRBJ2-3
v_call: TRBV28
clone_size: many
d_call: .
cdr3_aa: CASSYTDTQYF
cdr3_nt: TGTGCCAGCAGCTACACAGATACGCAGTATTTT

j_call: TRBJ1-5
v_call: TRBV3-1
clone_size: many
d_call: .
cdr3_aa: CASSQGGNQPQHF
cdr3_nt: TGTGCCAGCAGCCAGGGGGGGAATCAGCCCCAGCATTTT

j_call: TRBJ2-7
v_call: TRBV30
clone_size: many
d_call: TRBD2
cdr3_aa: CAWSGTRSYEQYF
cdr3_nt: TGTGCCTGGAGTGGGACTAGGTCCTACGAGCAGTACTTC

j_call: TRBJ2-3
v_call: TRBV29-1
clone_size: many
d_call: .
cdr3_aa: CSVIGGTDTQYF
cdr3_nt: TGCAGCGTGATTGGGGGCACAGATACGCAGTATTTT

j_call: TRBJ2-5
v_call: TRBV18
clone_size: .
d_call: TRBD1
cdr3_aa: CASQDRGTGTQYF
cdr3_nt: TGTGCCAGCCAAGACAGGGGGACCGGAACCCAGTACTTC

j_call: TRBJ2-3
v_call: TRBV19
clone_size: .
d_call: .
cdr3_aa: CASSISAYTDTQYF
cdr3_nt: TGTGCCAGTAGTATTTCGGCGTACACAGATACGCAGTATTTT

j_call: TRBJ1-1
v_call: TRBV11-1
clone_size: many
d_call: .
cdr3_aa: CASSYMGLMNTEAFF
cdr3_nt: TGTGCCAGCAGCTATATGGGCTTAATGAACACTGAAGCTTTCTTT

j_call: TRBJ1-2
v_call: TRBV19
clone_size: many
d_call: TRBD1
cdr3_aa: CASSPGDRTNYGYTF
cdr3_nt: TGTGCCAGTAGTCCTGGGGACAGGACTAACTATGGCTACACCTTC

j_call: TRBJ2-3
v_call: TRBV28
clone_size: many
d_call: TRBD2
cdr3_aa: CASRILAGGRTDTQYF
cdr3_nt: TGTGCCAGTCGGATATTAGCGGGAGGGCGCACAGATACGCAGTATTTT

j_call: TRBJ1-5
v_call: TRBV20-1
clone_size: many
d_call: .
cdr3_aa: CSARDLTGSRQPQHF
cdr3_nt: TGCAGTGCTAGAGATCTTACAGGGTCGAGGCAGCCCCAGCATTTT

j_call: TRBJ2-7
v_call: TRBV18
clone_size: few
d_call: TRBD2
cdr3_aa: CASSMTSGPYEQYF
cdr3_nt: TGTGCCAGCTCGATGACTAGCGGACCCTACGAGCAGTACTTC